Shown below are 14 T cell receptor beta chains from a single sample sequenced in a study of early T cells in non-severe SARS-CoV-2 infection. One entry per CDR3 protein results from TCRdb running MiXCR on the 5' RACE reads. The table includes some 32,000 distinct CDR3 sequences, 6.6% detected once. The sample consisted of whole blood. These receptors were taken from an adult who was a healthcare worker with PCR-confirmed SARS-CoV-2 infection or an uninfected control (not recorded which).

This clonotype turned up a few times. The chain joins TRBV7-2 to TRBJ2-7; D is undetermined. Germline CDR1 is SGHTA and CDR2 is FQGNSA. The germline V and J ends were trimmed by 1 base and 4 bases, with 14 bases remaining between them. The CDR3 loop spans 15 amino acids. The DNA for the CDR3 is TGTGCCAGCAGCTTAGACGGGTGGGCCAGGTACGAGCAGTACTTC. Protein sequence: CASSLDGWARYEQYF.

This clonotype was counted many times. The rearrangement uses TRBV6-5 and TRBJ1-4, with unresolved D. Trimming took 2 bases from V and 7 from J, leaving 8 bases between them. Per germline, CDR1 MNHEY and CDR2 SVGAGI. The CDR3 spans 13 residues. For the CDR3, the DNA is TGTGCCAGCAGTTACAGGGAGGGTGAAAAACTGTTTTTT. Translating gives CASSYREGEKLFF.

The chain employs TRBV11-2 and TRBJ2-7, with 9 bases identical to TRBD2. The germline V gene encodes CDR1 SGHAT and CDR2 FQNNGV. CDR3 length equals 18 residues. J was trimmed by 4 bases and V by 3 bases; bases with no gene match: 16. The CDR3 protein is CASSFTGGGLAPQYEQYF. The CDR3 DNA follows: TGTGCCAGCAGCTTCACGGGGGGAGGACTAGCGCCTCAATACGAGCAGTACTTC.

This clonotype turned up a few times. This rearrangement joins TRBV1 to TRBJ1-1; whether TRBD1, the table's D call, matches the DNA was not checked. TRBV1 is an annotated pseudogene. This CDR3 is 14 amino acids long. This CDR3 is CTSSPNGGDTEAFF. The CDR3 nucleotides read TGCACCAGCAGCCCAAACGGGGGAGACACTGAAGCTTTCTTT.

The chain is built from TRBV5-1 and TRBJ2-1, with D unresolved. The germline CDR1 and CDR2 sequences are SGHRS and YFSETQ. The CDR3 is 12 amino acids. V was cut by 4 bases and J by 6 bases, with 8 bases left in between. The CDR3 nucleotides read TGCGCCAGCAGCCCCGGTAGCAATGAGCAGTTCTTC. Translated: CASSPGSNEQFF. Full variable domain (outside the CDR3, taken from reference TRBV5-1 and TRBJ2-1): KAGVTQTPRYLIKTRGQQVTLSCSPISGHRSVSWYQQTPGQGLQFLFEYFSETQRNKGNFPGRFSGRQFSNSRSEMNVSTLELGDSALYLCASSPGSNEQFFGPGTRLTVL.

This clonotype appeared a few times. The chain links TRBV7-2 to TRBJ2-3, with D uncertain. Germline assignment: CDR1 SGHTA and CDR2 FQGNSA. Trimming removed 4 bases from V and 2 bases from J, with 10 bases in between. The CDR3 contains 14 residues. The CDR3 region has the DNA TGTGCCAGCAGCTCCGATGGACCCACAGATACGCAGTATTTT. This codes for CASSSDGPTDTQYF.

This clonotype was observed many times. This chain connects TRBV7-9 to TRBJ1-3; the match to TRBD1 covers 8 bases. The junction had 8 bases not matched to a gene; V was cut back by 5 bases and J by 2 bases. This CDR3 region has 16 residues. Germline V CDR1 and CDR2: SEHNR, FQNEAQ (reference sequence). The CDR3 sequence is CASSHPTGDAGNTIYF. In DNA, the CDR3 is TGTGCCAGCAGCCATCCGACAGGGGACGCTGGAAACACCATATATTTT.

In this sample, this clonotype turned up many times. The CDR3 DNA reads TGCAGTGCTAGAGATGACGGGATCGGCACTGAAGCTTTCTTT. This encodes CSARDDGIGTEAFF. The V and J genes are TRBV20-1 and TRBJ1-1, with D uncertain. Germline V lookup: CDR1 DFQATT, CDR2 SNEGSKA (reference sequence). Between the trimmed V and J ends, which lost 0 bases and 4 bases, there was a span of 12 bases. The CDR3 sequence is 14 residues long.

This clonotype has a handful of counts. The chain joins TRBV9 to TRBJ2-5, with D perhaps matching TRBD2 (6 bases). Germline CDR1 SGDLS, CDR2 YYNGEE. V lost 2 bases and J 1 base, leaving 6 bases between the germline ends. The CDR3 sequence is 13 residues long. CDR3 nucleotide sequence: TGTGCCAGCAGCGTTAGCGGCCAAGAGACCCAGTACTTC. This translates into CASSVSGQETQYF.

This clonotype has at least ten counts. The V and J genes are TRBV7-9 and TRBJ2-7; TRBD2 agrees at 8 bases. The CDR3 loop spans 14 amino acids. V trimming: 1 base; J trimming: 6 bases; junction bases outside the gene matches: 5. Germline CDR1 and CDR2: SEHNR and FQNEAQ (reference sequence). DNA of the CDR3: TGTGCCAGCAGCTTAGACGGGACTAGGATCGAGCAGTACTTC. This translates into CASSLDGTRIEQYF.

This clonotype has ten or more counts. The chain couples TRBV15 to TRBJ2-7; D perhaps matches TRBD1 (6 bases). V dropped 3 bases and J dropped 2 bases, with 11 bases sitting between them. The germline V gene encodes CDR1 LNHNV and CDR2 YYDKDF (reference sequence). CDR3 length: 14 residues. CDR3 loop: CATSSYGTTYEQYF. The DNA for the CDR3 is TGTGCCACCAGCAGTTACGGGACAACCTACGAGCAGTACTTC.

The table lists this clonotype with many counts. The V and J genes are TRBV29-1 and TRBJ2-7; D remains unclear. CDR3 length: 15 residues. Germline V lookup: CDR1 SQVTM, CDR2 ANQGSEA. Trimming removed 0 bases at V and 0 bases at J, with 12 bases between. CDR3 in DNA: TGCAGCGTTGAAGATTCAAGTCTGGGCTCCTACGAGCAGTACTTC. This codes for CSVEDSSLGSYEQYF.

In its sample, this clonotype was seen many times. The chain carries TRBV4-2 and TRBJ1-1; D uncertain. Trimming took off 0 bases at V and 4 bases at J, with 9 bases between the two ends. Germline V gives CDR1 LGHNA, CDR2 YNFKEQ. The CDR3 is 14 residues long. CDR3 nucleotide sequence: TGTGCCAGCAGCCAAGAAAGTTTGAGCACTGAAGCTTTCTTT. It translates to CASSQESLSTEAFF.

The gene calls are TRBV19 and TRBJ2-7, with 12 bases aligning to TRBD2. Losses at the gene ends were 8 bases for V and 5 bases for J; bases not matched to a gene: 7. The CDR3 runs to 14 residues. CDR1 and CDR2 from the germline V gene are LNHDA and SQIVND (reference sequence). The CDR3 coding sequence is TGTGCCAGTTCACGGACTAGCGGGACCCACGAGCAGTACTTC. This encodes CASSRTSGTHEQYF.